A selection of T cell receptor beta chains follows, all from one sample in a study of blood T cell repertoires in COVID-19. TCRdb's table, derived via immunoSEQ multiplex PCR, lists solely in-frame clones and lacks some. Here the sample spans 150,000 to 200,000 clones, about 89% being singletons. The sample was peripheral blood. These receptors were taken from a man aged 35 to 55 with acute or convalescent COVID-19. CDR3s include the opening cysteine and the closing phenylalanine or tryptophan. The D gene is left open where the match is weak. A clone size is listed for some rows: how often the clone was seen (once, few, many), or a class if it is expanded.

v_gene: TRBV30
d_gene: TRBD1
j_gene: TRBJ1-4
abundance: -
CDR3aa: CAWSQQKRGQNNEKLFF
CDR3nt: TGTGCCTGGAGTCAACAAAAAAGGGGGCAGAATAATGAAAAACTGTTTTTT

v_gene: TRBV18
d_gene: TRBD1
j_gene: TRBJ1-1
abundance: -
CDR3aa: CASSPGDSSEAFF
CDR3nt: TGTGCCAGCTCACCCGGGGACAGTAGTGAAGCTTTCTTT

v_gene: TRBV7-9
d_gene: TRBD2
j_gene: TRBJ2-3
abundance: -
CDR3aa: CASSLSGGEATDTQYF
CDR3nt: TGTGCCAGCAGCTTGAGCGGGGGCGAGGCCACAGATACGCAGTATTTT

v_gene: TRBV29-1
d_gene: -
j_gene: TRBJ2-7
abundance: -
CDR3aa: CSVFGGYEQYF
CDR3nt: TGCAGCGTCTTCGGGGGCTACGAGCAGTACTTC

v_gene: TRBV3-1/TRBV3-2
d_gene: TRBD1
j_gene: TRBJ2-7
abundance: -
CDR3aa: CASSQISGQGGYEQYF
CDR3nt: TGTGCCAGCAGCCAGATTTCGGGACAGGGAGGCTACGAGCAGTACTTC

v_gene: TRBV5-4
d_gene: TRBD1
j_gene: TRBJ1-2
abundance: -
CDR3aa: CASSSQGGGYGYTF
CDR3nt: TGTGCCAGCAGCTCTCAGGGGGGCGGCTATGGCTACACCTTC

v_gene: TRBV5-1
d_gene: TRBD1
j_gene: TRBJ2-5
abundance: -
CDR3aa: CASSLVGRGFGETQYF
CDR3nt: TGCGCCAGCAGCTTGGTGGGCAGGGGGTTTGGAGAGACCCAGTACTTC

v_gene: TRBV4-3
d_gene: -
j_gene: TRBJ2-2
abundance: -
CDR3aa: CASSLQGRTGELFF
CDR3nt: TGCGCCAGCAGCCTACAGGGCCGGACCGGGGAGCTGTTTTTT

v_gene: TRBV10-1
d_gene: TRBD2
j_gene: TRBJ2-7
abundance: -
CDR3aa: CASSGTSGGHEQYF
CDR3nt: TGCGCCAGCAGTGGGACTAGCGGGGGCCACGAGCAGTACTTC

v_gene: TRBV15
d_gene: TRBD2
j_gene: TRBJ2-7
abundance: -
CDR3aa: CATSRDITSGAYEQYF
CDR3nt: TGTGCCACCAGCAGAGATATTACTAGCGGTGCCTACGAGCAGTACTTC

v_gene: TRBV7-2
d_gene: TRBD1
j_gene: TRBJ1-5
abundance: -
CDR3aa: CASSFGGRGSPQHF
CDR3nt: TGTGCCAGCAGCTTCGGTGGCAGGGGGTCGCCCCAGCATTTT

v_gene: TRBV4-3
d_gene: -
j_gene: TRBJ2-7
abundance: -
CDR3aa: CASSQDYTVTGDPYEQYF
CDR3nt: TGCGCCAGCAGCCAAGATTATACTGTTACGGGAGACCCTTACGAGCAGTACTTC

v_gene: TRBV6-5
d_gene: -
j_gene: TRBJ2-5
abundance: -
CDR3aa: CASRSGQETQYF
CDR3nt: TGTGCCAGCAGGTCAGGACAAGAGACCCAGTACTTC

v_gene: TRBV7-3
d_gene: -
j_gene: TRBJ2-2
abundance: -
CDR3aa: CASSLGRDTGELFF
CDR3nt: TGTGCCAGCAGTTTGGGCAGGGACACCGGGGAGCTGTTTTTT

v_gene: TRBV21-1
d_gene: -
j_gene: TRBJ2-1
abundance: -
CDR3aa: CASTKLGGVGYNEQFF
CDR3nt: TGTGCCAGCACCAAACTGGGGGGGGTAGGCTACAATGAGCAGTTCTTC

v_gene: TRBV27
d_gene: TRBD2
j_gene: TRBJ2-3
abundance: -
CDR3aa: CASMSRGGRTDTQYF
CDR3nt: TGTGCCAGCATGAGTCGGGGGGGTCGCACAGATACGCAGTATTTT

v_gene: TRBV19
d_gene: TRBD1
j_gene: TRBJ2-7
abundance: -
CDR3aa: CASSLGQGNEQYF
CDR3nt: TGTGCCAGTAGTTTGGGACAGGGGAACGAGCAGTACTTC

v_gene: TRBV6-1
d_gene: TRBD2
j_gene: TRBJ2-2
abundance: -
CDR3aa: CASSEVLAVNTGELFF
CDR3nt: TGTGCCAGCAGTGAAGTACTAGCGGTGAACACCGGGGAGCTGTTTTTT

v_gene: TRBV30
d_gene: -
j_gene: TRBJ2-7
abundance: -
CDR3aa: CAWSVMNRASYEQYF
CDR3nt: TGTGCCTGGAGTGTTATGAACAGGGCCTCCTACGAGCAGTACTTC

v_gene: TRBV5-4
d_gene: TRBD2
j_gene: TRBJ2-7
abundance: -
CDR3aa: CASSPGGGYEQYF
CDR3nt: TGTGCCAGCAGCCCAGGCGGGGGCTACGAGCAGTACTTC

v_gene: TRBV19
d_gene: TRBD2
j_gene: TRBJ2-1
abundance: -
CDR3aa: CASSMSGGSYNEQFF
CDR3nt: TGTGCCAGTAGTATGAGCGGGGGGTCCTACAATGAGCAGTTCTTC

v_gene: TRBV5-5
d_gene: TRBD1
j_gene: TRBJ1-2
abundance: once
CDR3aa: CASSLGGQGAWGYTF
CDR3nt: TGTGCCAGCAGCTTGGGAGGACAGGGGGCTTGGGGCTACACCTTC

v_gene: TRBV4-1
d_gene: -
j_gene: TRBJ2-3
abundance: -
CDR3aa: CASSQDSTGTDTQYF
CDR3nt: TGCGCCAGCAGCCAAGATTCCACGGGCACAGATACGCAGTATTTT

v_gene: TRBV18
d_gene: TRBD2
j_gene: TRBJ2-1
abundance: -
CDR3aa: CASSLSGGKGNEQFF
CDR3nt: TGTGCCAGCTCACTGAGCGGGGGGAAAGGCAATGAGCAGTTCTTC

v_gene: TRBV20-1
d_gene: -
j_gene: TRBJ2-1
abundance: few
CDR3aa: CSASSSVNNEQFF
CDR3nt: TGCAGTGCTAGTTCGTCGGTCAACAATGAGCAGTTCTTC

v_gene: TRBV10-3
d_gene: TRBD1
j_gene: TRBJ1-1
abundance: -
CDR3aa: CAISDPGQPNTEAFF
CDR3nt: TGTGCCATCAGTGACCCGGGACAGCCAAACACTGAAGCTTTCTTT

v_gene: TRBV7-6
d_gene: -
j_gene: TRBJ2-2
abundance: -
CDR3aa: CASSLGTGQKDGELFF
CDR3nt: TGTGCCAGCAGCTTAGGGACGGGACAAAAAGACGGGGAGCTGTTTTTT

v_gene: TRBV5-4
d_gene: -
j_gene: TRBJ2-1
abundance: -
CDR3aa: CASSEGGNSYNEQFF
CDR3nt: TGTGCCAGCAGTGAGGGGGGGAACTCCTACAATGAGCAGTTCTTC

v_gene: TRBV29-1
d_gene: TRBD1
j_gene: TRBJ2-2
abundance: -
CDR3aa: CSALGPPGQRNTGELFF
CDR3nt: TGCAGCGCCCTTGGTCCCCCGGGACAGAGGAACACCGGGGAGCTGTTTTTT

v_gene: TRBV2
d_gene: -
j_gene: TRBJ1-2
abundance: -
CDR3aa: CASSEAGLPPYGYTF
CDR3nt: TGTGCCAGCAGTGAAGCGGGCCTGCCCCCTTATGGCTACACCTTC

v_gene: TRBV5-1
d_gene: TRBD1
j_gene: TRBJ2-7
abundance: -
CDR3aa: CASSPGQGAREQYF
CDR3nt: TGCGCCAGCAGCCCGGGACAGGGGGCGAGGGAGCAGTACTTC

v_gene: TRBV19
d_gene: -
j_gene: TRBJ1-4
abundance: once
CDR3aa: CASKIAGTEKLFF
CDR3nt: TGTGCCAGTAAGATTGCGGGCACTGAAAAACTGTTTTTT

v_gene: TRBV29-1
d_gene: -
j_gene: TRBJ2-5
abundance: -
CDR3aa: CSVWGPQETQYF
CDR3nt: TGCAGCGTTTGGGGGCCTCAAGAGACCCAGTACTTC

v_gene: TRBV29-1
d_gene: TRBD1
j_gene: TRBJ2-2
abundance: -
CDR3aa: CSVRQGNGELFF
CDR3nt: TGCAGCGTTCGACAGGGAAACGGGGAGCTGTTTTTT

v_gene: TRBV2
d_gene: TRBD1
j_gene: TRBJ2-1
abundance: -
CDR3aa: CASSAGGHPLNEQFF
CDR3nt: TGTGCCAGCAGCGCAGGGGGCCACCCTTTGAATGAGCAGTTCTTC

v_gene: TRBV5-4
d_gene: TRBD2
j_gene: TRBJ2-1
abundance: -
CDR3aa: CASSLLAGGNEQFF
CDR3nt: TGTGCCAGCAGCTTGTTGGCGGGGGGCAATGAGCAGTTCTTC

v_gene: TRBV19
d_gene: -
j_gene: TRBJ1-2
abundance: -
CDR3aa: CASSILGQTYGYTF
CDR3nt: TGTGCCAGTAGTATTTTGGGACAAACTTATGGCTACACCTTC

v_gene: TRBV6-5
d_gene: TRBD1
j_gene: TRBJ1-1
abundance: -
CDR3aa: CASRRDDRANTEAFF
CDR3nt: TGTGCCAGCAGACGCGACGACAGGGCGAACACTGAAGCTTTCTTT

v_gene: TRBV2
d_gene: -
j_gene: TRBJ2-6
abundance: -
CDR3aa: CASSEGRGANVLTF
CDR3nt: TGTGCCAGCAGTGAGGGGAGAGGGGCCAACGTCCTGACTTTC

v_gene: TRBV28
d_gene: -
j_gene: TRBJ1-2
abundance: -
CDR3aa: CAAGGPYGYTF
CDR3nt: TGTGCCGCGGGGGGGCCCTATGGCTACACCTTC

v_gene: TRBV4-3
d_gene: TRBD2
j_gene: TRBJ2-3
abundance: -
CDR3aa: CASSQGPGGAADTQYF
CDR3nt: TGCGCCAGCAGCCAAGGGCCCGGGGGGGCGGCAGATACGCAGTATTTT

v_gene: TRBV18
d_gene: TRBD2
j_gene: TRBJ2-2
abundance: -
CDR3aa: CASSPGALAGNTGELFF
CDR3nt: TGTGCCAGCTCACCAGGGGCGCTAGCGGGAAACACCGGGGAGCTGTTTTTT

v_gene: TRBV2
d_gene: -
j_gene: TRBJ2-7
abundance: -
CDR3aa: CASSVEQGGGPNEQYF
CDR3nt: TGTGCCAGCAGTGTGGAGCAGGGTGGAGGGCCTAACGAGCAGTACTTC

v_gene: TRBV11-2
d_gene: -
j_gene: TRBJ1-2
abundance: -
CDR3aa: CASSLVAGPNYGYTF
CDR3nt: TGTGCCAGCAGCTTAGTAGCAGGGCCTAACTATGGCTACACCTTC

v_gene: TRBV7-6
d_gene: TRBD1
j_gene: TRBJ1-4
abundance: -
CDR3aa: CASSPWTGTTNEKLFF
CDR3nt: TGTGCCAGCAGCCCTTGGACAGGGACAACTAATGAAAAACTGTTTTTT

v_gene: TRBV19
d_gene: TRBD2
j_gene: TRBJ2-7
abundance: -
CDR3aa: CASSAGGPYEQYF
CDR3nt: TGTGCCAGTAGTGCGGGGGGGCCCTACGAGCAGTACTTC

v_gene: TRBV5-4
d_gene: -
j_gene: TRBJ2-3
abundance: -
CDR3aa: CASRTGDVHTDTQYF
CDR3nt: TGTGCCAGCAGGACAGGCGACGTCCACACAGATACGCAGTATTTT

v_gene: TRBV5-1
d_gene: TRBD2
j_gene: TRBJ2-1
abundance: once
CDR3aa: CASRQLAGDTNEQFF
CDR3nt: TGCGCCAGCAGGCAACTAGCGGGGGACACCAATGAGCAGTTCTTC

v_gene: TRBV19
d_gene: TRBD1
j_gene: TRBJ2-7
abundance: -
CDR3aa: CASSIRQGAYEQYF
CDR3nt: TGTGCCAGTAGTATTCGGCAGGGGGCCTACGAGCAGTACTTC

v_gene: TRBV5-1
d_gene: -
j_gene: TRBJ1-2
abundance: -
CDR3aa: CASREPGGNGYTF
CDR3nt: TGCGCCAGCAGGGAACCCGGAGGGAATGGCTACACCTTC

v_gene: TRBV24-1
d_gene: -
j_gene: TRBJ2-5
abundance: -
CDR3aa: CATSRYYFDQETQYF
CDR3nt: TGTGCCACCAGTCGATACTATTTTGACCAAGAGACCCAGTACTTC

v_gene: TRBV21-1
d_gene: -
j_gene: TRBJ2-1
abundance: -
CDR3aa: CASSKRTFTRSYNEQFF
CDR3nt: TGTGCCAGCAGCAAAAGGACATTTACCCGCTCCTACAATGAGCAGTTCTTC

v_gene: TRBV7-2
d_gene: TRBD1
j_gene: TRBJ1-5
abundance: -
CDR3aa: CASSLVGQAGNQPQHF
CDR3nt: TGTGCCAGCAGCTTAGTGGGACAGGCGGGCAATCAGCCCCAGCATTTT

v_gene: TRBV6-5
d_gene: -
j_gene: TRBJ2-3
abundance: -
CDR3aa: CASRSKGGSDTQYF
CDR3nt: TGTGCCAGCAGATCAAAGGGGGGGTCAGATACGCAGTATTTT

v_gene: TRBV5-1
d_gene: TRBD1
j_gene: TRBJ1-1
abundance: -
CDR3aa: CASSLARGQGAKGNTEAFF
CDR3nt: TGCGCCAGCAGCTTGGCCAGGGGACAGGGGGCAAAGGGGAACACTGAAGCTTTCTTT

v_gene: TRBV10-1
d_gene: TRBD1
j_gene: TRBJ1-1
abundance: -
CDR3aa: CASSESSTGLNDTEAFF
CDR3nt: TGCGCCAGCAGTGAGTCTTCGACAGGGCTGAATGACACTGAAGCTTTCTTT

v_gene: TRBV9
d_gene: -
j_gene: TRBJ2-5
abundance: once
CDR3aa: CASSAGGGLIQETQYF
CDR3nt: TGTGCCAGCAGTGCCGGTGGAGGGTTAATACAAGAGACCCAGTACTTC

v_gene: TRBV2
d_gene: TRBD1
j_gene: TRBJ2-7
abundance: -
CDR3aa: CASSVLGGEGEQYF
CDR3nt: TGTGCCAGCAGTGTCTTAGGGGGCGAGGGCGAGCAGTACTTC

v_gene: TRBV2
d_gene: -
j_gene: TRBJ2-1
abundance: -
CDR3aa: CASSSESYNEQFF
CDR3nt: TGTGCCAGCAGTTCGGAGAGCTACAATGAGCAGTTCTTC